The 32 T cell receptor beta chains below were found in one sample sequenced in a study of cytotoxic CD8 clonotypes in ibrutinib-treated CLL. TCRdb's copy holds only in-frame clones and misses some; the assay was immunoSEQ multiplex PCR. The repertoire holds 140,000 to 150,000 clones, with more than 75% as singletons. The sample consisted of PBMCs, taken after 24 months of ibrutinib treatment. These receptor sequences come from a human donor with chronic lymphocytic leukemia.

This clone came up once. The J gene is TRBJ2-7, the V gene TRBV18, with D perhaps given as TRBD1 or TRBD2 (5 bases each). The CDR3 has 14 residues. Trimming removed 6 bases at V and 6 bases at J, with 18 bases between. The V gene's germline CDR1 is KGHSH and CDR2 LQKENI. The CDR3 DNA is TGTGCCAGCTCTCCCGTGGGGACCAGCGGCGAGCAGTACTTC. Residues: CASSPVGTSGEQYF. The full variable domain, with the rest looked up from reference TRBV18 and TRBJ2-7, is NAGVMQNPRHLVRRRGQEARLRCSPMKGHSHVYWYRQLPEEGLKFMVYLQKENIIDESGMPKERFSAEFPKEGPSILRIQQVVRGDSAAYFCASSPVGTSGEQYFGPGTRLTVT.

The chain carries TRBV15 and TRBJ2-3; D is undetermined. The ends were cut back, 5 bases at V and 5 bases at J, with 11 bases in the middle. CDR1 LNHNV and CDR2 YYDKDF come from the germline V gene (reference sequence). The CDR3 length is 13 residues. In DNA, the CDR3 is TGTGCCACCAGCCCCCGGCTGGAAGATACGCAGTATTTT. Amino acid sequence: CATSPRLEDTQYF.

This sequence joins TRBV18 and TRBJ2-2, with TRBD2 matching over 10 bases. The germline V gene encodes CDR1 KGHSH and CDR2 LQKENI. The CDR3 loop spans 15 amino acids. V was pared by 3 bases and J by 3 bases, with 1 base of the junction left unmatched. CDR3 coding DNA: TGTGCCAGCTCACCGGGACTAGCGTACACCGGGGAGCTGTTTTTT. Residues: CASSPGLAYTGELFF. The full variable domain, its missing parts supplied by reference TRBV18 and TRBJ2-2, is NAGVMQNPRHLVRRRGQEARLRCSPMKGHSHVYWYRQLPEEGLKFMVYLQKENIIDESGMPKERFSAEFPKEGPSILRIQQVVRGDSAAYFCASSPGLAYTGELFFGEGSRLTVL.

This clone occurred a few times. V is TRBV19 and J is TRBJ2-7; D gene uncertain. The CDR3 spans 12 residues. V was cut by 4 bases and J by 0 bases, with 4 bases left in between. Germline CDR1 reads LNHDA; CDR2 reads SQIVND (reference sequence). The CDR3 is CASSTSSYEQYF. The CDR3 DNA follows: TGTGCCAGTAGTACGAGCTCCTACGAGCAGTACTTC.

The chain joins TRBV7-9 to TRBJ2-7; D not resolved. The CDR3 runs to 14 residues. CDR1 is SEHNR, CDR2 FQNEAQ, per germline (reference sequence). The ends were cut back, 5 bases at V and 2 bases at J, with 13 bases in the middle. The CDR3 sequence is CASSVPHSPYEQYF. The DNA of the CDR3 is TGTGCCAGCAGCGTCCCCCATAGCCCCTACGAGCAGTACTTC.

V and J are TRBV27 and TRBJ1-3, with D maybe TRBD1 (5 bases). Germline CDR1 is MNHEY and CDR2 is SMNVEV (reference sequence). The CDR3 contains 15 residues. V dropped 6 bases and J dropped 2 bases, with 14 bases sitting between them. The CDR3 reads CASRAWGAPGNTIYF. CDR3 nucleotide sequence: TGTGCCAGCAGGGCATGGGGCGCCCCTGGAAACACCATATATTTT.

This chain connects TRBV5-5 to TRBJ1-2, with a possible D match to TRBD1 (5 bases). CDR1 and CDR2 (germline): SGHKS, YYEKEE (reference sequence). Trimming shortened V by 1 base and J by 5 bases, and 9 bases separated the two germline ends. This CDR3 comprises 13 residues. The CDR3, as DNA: TGTGCCAGCAGCTTGTGGGGGGAATATGGCTACACCTTC. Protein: CASSLWGEYGYTF.

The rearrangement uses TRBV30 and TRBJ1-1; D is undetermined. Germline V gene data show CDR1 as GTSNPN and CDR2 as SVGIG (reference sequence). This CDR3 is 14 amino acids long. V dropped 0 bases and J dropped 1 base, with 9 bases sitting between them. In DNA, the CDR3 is TGTGCCTGGAGTGTAGGCTGGGAGAACACTGAAGCTTTCTTT. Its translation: CAWSVGWENTEAFF.

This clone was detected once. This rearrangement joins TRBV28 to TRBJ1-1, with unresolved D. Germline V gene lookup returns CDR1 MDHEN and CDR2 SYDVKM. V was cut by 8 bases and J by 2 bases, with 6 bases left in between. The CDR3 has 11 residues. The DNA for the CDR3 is TGTGCCAGCGTCTCCAACACTGAAGCTTTCTTT. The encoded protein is CASVSNTEAFF.

CDR3 protein: CASSRGVNEKLFF. The CDR3 region has the DNA TGTGCCAGCAGCCGGGGAGTAAATGAAAAACTGTTTTTT. This rearrangement joins TRBV6-1 to TRBJ1-4; D is unresolved. Trimming removed 6 bases at V and 5 bases at J, with 10 bases between. The CDR3 has 13 residues. Germline loops: CDR1 MNHNS, CDR2 SASEGT.

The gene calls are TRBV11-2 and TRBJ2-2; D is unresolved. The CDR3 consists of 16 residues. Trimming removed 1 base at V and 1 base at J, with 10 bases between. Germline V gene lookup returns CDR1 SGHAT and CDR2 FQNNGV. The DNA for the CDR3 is TGTGCCAGCAGCTTAGTAAGGACGGGGAACACCGGGGAGCTGTTTTTT. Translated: CASSLVRTGNTGELFF.

CDR3 protein: CTISWADFYTF. CDR3 nucleotides: TGTACGATCAGCTGGGCGGACTTCTACACCTTC. This rearrangement joins TRBV6-1 to TRBJ1-2, with unresolved D. Germline V gene sequence: CDR1 MNHNS, CDR2 SASEGT. The CDR3 is 11 residues long.

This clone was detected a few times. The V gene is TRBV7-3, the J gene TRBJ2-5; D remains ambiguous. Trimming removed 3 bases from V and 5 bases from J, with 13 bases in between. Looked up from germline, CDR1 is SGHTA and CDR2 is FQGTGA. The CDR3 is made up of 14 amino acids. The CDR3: CASSFGPGWETQYF. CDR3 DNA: TGTGCCAGCAGCTTTGGACCTGGGTGGGAGACCCAGTACTTC.

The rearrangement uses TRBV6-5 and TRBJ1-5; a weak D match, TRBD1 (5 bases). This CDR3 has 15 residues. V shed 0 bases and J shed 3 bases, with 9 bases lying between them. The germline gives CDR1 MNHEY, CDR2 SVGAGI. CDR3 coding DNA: TGTGCCAGCAGTTACTCGGCTGGGACCAATCAGCCCCAGCATTTT. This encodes CASSYSAGTNQPQHF.

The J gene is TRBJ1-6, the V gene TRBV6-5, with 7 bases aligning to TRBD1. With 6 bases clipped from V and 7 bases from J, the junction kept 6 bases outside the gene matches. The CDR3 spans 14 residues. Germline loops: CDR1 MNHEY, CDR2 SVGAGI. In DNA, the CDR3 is TGTGCCAGCAGACCCACAGGGGACAATTCACCCCTCCACTTT. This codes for CASRPTGDNSPLHF.

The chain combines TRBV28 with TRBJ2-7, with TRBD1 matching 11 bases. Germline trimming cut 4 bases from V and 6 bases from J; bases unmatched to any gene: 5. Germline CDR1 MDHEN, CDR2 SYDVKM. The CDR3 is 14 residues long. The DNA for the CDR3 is TGTGCCAGCAGTTCGGGACAGGGGGTACTCGAGCAGTACTTC. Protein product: CASSSGQGVLEQYF.

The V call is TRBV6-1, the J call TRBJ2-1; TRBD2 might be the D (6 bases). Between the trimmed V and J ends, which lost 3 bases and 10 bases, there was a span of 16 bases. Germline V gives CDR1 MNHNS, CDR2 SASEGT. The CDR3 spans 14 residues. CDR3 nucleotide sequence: TGTGCCAGCAGTGACTACAGACTAGTTGAGGAGCAGTTCTTC. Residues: CASSDYRLVEEQFF.

This CDR3 reads CASSRQGTGVSEQFF. CDR3 nucleotide sequence: TGTGCCAGCAGCCGCCAGGGGACAGGGGTTAGTGAGCAGTTCTTC. The V and J genes are TRBV6-5 and TRBJ2-1; 10 bases are a match to TRBD1. The V segment lost 6 bases and the J segment 9 bases; nucleotides outside the gene matches: 11. Per the germline V gene, CDR1 is MNHEY and CDR2 is SVGAGI. CDR3 length: 15 residues.

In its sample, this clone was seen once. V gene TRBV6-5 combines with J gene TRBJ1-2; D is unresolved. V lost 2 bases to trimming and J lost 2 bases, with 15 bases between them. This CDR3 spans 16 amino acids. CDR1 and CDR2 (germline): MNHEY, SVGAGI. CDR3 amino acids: CASSYVGHLRNYGYTF. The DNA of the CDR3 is TGTGCCAGCAGTTACGTGGGTCACCTTCGCAACTATGGCTACACCTTC.

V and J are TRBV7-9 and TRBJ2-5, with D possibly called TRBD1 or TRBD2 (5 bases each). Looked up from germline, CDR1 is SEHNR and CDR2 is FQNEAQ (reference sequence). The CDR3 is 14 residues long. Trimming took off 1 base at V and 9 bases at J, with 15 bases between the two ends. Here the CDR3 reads CASSLGDGARAQYF. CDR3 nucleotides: TGTGCCAGCAGCTTAGGGGACGGCGCCAGGGCCCAGTACTTC.

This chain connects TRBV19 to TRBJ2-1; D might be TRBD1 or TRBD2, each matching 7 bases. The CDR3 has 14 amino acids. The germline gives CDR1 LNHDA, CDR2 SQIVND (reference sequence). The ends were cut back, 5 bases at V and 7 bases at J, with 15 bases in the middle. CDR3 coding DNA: TGTGCCAGTAGTGGGCAGGGGGGGTCTAATGAGCAGTTCTTC. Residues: CASSGQGGSNEQFF. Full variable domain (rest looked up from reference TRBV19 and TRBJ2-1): DGGITQSPKYLFRKEGQNVTLSCEQNLNHDAMYWYRQDPGQGLRLIYYSQIVNDFQKGDIAEGYSVSREKKESFPLTVTSAQKNPTAFYLCASSGQGGSNEQFFGPGTRLTVL.

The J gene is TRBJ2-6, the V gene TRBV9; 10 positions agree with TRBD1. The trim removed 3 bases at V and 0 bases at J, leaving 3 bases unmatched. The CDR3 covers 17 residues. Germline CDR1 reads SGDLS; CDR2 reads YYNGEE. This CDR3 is CASSGDRGVSGANVLTF. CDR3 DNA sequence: TGTGCCAGCAGCGGGGACAGGGGAGTCTCTGGGGCCAACGTCCTGACTTTC.

The CDR3 reads CASSKLDTQYF. CDR3 coding DNA: TGTGCCAGCTCTAAGCTGGATACGCAGTATTTT. V usage is TRBV6-6 and J usage is TRBJ2-3; no firm D call. This CDR3 comprises 11 residues. The germline gives CDR1 MNHNY, CDR2 SVGAGI (reference sequence). The germline V and J ends were trimmed by 8 bases and 6 bases, with 9 bases remaining between them.

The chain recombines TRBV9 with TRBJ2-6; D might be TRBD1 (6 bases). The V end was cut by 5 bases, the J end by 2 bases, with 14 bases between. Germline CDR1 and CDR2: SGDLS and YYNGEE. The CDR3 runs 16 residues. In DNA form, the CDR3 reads TGTGCCAGCAGATGGGGCAGGGGCCCTGGGGCCAACGTCCTGACTTTC. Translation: CASRWGRGPGANVLTF.

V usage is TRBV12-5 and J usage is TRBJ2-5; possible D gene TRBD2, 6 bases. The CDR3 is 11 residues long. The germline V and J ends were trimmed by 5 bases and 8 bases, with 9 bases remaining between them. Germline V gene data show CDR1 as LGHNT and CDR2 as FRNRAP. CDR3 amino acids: CASGGGGTQYF. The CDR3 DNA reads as TGTGCTAGTGGTGGGGGAGGCACCCAGTACTTC. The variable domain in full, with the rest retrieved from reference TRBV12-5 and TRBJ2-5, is DARVTQTPRHKVTEMGQEVTMRCQPILGHNTVFWYRQTMMQGLELLAYFRNRAPLDDSGMPKDRFSAEMPDATLATLKIQPSEPRDSAVYFCASGGGGTQYFGPGTRLLVL.

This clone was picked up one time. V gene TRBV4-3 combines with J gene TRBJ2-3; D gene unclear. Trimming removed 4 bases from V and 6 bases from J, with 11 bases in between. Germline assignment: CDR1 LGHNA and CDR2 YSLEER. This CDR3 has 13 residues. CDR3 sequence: CASSPLPGDTQYF. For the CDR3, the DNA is TGCGCCAGCAGCCCTCTCCCCGGGGATACGCAGTATTTT.

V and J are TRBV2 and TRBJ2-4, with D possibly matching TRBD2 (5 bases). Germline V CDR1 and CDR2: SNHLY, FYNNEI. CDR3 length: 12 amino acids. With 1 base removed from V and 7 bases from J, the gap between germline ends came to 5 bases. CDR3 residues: CASSEGRNIQYF. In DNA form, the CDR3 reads TGTGCCAGCAGTGAAGGGAGGAACATTCAGTACTTC.

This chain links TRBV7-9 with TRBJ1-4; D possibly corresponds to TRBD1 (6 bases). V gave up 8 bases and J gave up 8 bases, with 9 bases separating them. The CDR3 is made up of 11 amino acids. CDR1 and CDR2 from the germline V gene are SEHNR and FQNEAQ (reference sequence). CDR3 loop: CASGQGEKLFF. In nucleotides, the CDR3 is TGTGCCAGCGGCCAGGGGGAAAAACTGTTTTTT.

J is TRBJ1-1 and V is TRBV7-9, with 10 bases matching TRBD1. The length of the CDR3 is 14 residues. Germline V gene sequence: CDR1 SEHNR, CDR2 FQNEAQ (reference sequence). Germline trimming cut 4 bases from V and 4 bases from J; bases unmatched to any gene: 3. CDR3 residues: CASSYGQGGTEAFF. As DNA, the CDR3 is TGTGCCAGCAGCTACGGACAGGGGGGCACTGAAGCTTTCTTT.

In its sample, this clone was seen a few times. CDR3 amino acids: CASQFRGGRNTEAFF. The CDR3 region has the DNA TGTGCCAGCCAGTTCCGGGGTGGGAGGAACACTGAAGCTTTCTTT. The chain uses TRBV27 and TRBJ1-1; the D is unclear. This CDR3 is 15 amino acids long. Trimming cost V 8 bases and J 1 base, with 17 bases left between them. Germline-derived CDR1 and CDR2 are MNHEY and SMNVEV (reference sequence).

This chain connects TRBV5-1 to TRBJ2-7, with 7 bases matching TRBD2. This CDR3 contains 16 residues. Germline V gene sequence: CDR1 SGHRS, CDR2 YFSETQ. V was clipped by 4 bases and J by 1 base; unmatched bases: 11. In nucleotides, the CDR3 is TGCGCCAGCAGCCCCACGGGGGGTGGAGATTCCTACGAGCAGTACTTC. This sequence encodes CASSPTGGGDSYEQYF.

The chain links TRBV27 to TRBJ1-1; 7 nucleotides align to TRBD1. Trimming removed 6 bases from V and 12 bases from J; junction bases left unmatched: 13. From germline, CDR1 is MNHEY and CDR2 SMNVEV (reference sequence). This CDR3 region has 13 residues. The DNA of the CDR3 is TGTGCCAGCAGAGACCGGACAGGTTGGGGGCCTTTCTTT. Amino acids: CASRDRTGWGPFF.